One sample yielded the 28 T cell receptor beta chains listed below, sequenced in a study of CD8+CD57+ T cells in acquired aplastic anemia. The authors sequenced patients whose flow cytometry had shown CD8+CD57+ cell expansion. According to the study, genomic DNA was the template for TCR beta VDJ and CDR3 profiling. TCRdb ran MiXCR on the reads and lists one entry per CDR3 protein. This sample has more than 95,000 distinct CDR3 sequences, with about 40% found just once. Sequencing used sorted CD4+, CD8+, or CD8+CD57+ T cells (not recorded which) from PBMCs. Receptor source: a human donor with aplastic anemia.

Comment on this clonotype: The junction departs from the called germline gene at one end, perhaps through a read error. The chain links TRBV10-3 to TRBJ1-1; D is unresolved. CDR1 and CDR2 from the germline V gene are ENHRY and SYGVKD. The CDR3 loop spans 16 amino acids. CDR3: CANSEARSAGYTEAFF. CDR3 nucleotide sequence: TGTGCCAACAGTGAGGCCAGATCGGCGGGTTACACTGAAGCCTTCTTT.

This clonotype was picked up many times. The chain joins TRBV11-2 to TRBJ2-1; TRBD1 or TRBD2 may be the D gene (5 bases each). Germline assignment: CDR1 SGHAT and CDR2 FQNNGV. The CDR3 contains 12 residues. The germline V and J ends were trimmed by 4 bases and 9 bases, with 10 bases remaining between them. CDR3 DNA sequence: TGTGCCAGCAGCTCATCGGGGCGTGAGCAGTTCTTC. It is translated as CASSSSGREQFF.

This CDR3 is CASSFRSLSWRGYTF. As DNA, the CDR3 is TGTGCCAGCAGCTTTCGGTCCCTTTCGTGGCGAGGCTACACCTTC. The chain joins TRBV5-5 to TRBJ1-2; D is unclear. This CDR3 is 15 amino acids long. Germline assignment: CDR1 SGHKS and CDR2 YYEKEE (reference sequence). Trimming took off 2 bases at V and 8 bases at J, with 19 bases between the two ends.

V gene TRBV6-1 combines with J gene TRBJ1-5, with D tentatively TRBD1 (6 bases). The V end lost 7 bases, the J end lost 4 bases, and 23 bases lay between the germline ends. This CDR3 spans 17 amino acids. Germline CDR1 and CDR2: MNHNS and SASEGT. As DNA, the CDR3 is TGTGCCAGCACCCTCCCCCGGATGGGGGCCACAAATCAGCCCCAGCATTTT. Translation: CASTLPRMGATNQPQHF.

V usage is TRBV10-3 and J usage is TRBJ2-7; the D gene could be TRBD1 or TRBD2 (5 bases each). From germline, CDR1 is ENHRY and CDR2 SYGVKD. V was shortened by 5 bases and J by 1 base, with 15 bases between the two germline ends. The CDR3 is made up of 15 amino acids. CDR3 amino acids: CAISYDLGVSYEQYF. CDR3 coding DNA: TGTGCCATCAGTTACGACCTGGGGGTTTCCTACGAGCAGTACTTC.

On this clonotype: Its ends do not fully match the called genes, so a read error is possible. V gene TRBV27 combines with J gene TRBJ2-3; no firm D call. The CDR3 is 15 amino acids. The germline V gene encodes CDR1 MNHEY and CDR2 SMNVEV (reference sequence). The chain's CDR3 is CAGSLSASSTDTQYF. CDR3 coding DNA: TGTGCCGGCAGTTTATCAGCATCTAGCACAGATACGCAGTATTTT.

This clonotype was detected ten times or more. The V call is TRBV10-3, the J call TRBJ2-3, with D possibly being TRBD1 (6 bases). The V and J ends lost 6 bases and 2 bases respectively, with 12 bases between them. Germline CDR1 and CDR2: ENHRY and SYGVKD. CDR3 size: 14 residues. The CDR3 is CAISSGTPTDTQYF. The CDR3 DNA sequence: TGTGCCATCAGCTCCGGGACACCCACAGATACGCAGTATTTT.

The V and J genes are TRBV20-1 and TRBJ2-5, with D perhaps matching TRBD2 (7 bases). The germline CDR1 and CDR2 sequences are DFQATT and SNEGSKA (reference sequence). V dropped 6 bases and J dropped 5 bases, with 19 bases sitting between them. The CDR3 is made up of 14 amino acids. The CDR3 protein is CSAPTTGGGETQYF. In DNA form, the CDR3 reads TGCAGTGCACCGACAACGGGGGGCGGCGAGACCCAGTACTTC.

The chain joins TRBV24-1 to TRBJ2-3; TRBD1 matches 7 bases. This CDR3 comprises 14 residues. Germline-derived CDR1 and CDR2 are KGHDR and SFDVKD. Trimming at V came to 9 bases and at J to 2 bases, leaving 7 bases not matched to a gene. This chain's CDR3 is CATSGTAYTDTQYF. DNA of the CDR3: TGTGCCACCTCCGGGACAGCATACACAGATACGCAGTATTTT.

This clonotype was picked up one time. J is TRBJ2-3 and V is TRBV20-1; 10 nucleotides align to TRBD2. This CDR3 has 13 residues. CDR1 DFQATT and CDR2 SNEGSKA come from the germline V gene (reference sequence). J was trimmed by 6 bases and V by 6 bases; bases with no gene match: 6. The CDR3 protein is CSAVSGGTDTQYF. The CDR3 DNA reads as TGCAGTGCCGTTAGCGGGGGGACCGATACGCAGTATTTT.

This clonotype was detected ten times or more. This chain links TRBV2 with TRBJ2-5; 12 nucleotides line up with TRBD2. This CDR3 region has 15 residues. Germline lookup yields CDR1 SNHLY and CDR2 FYNNEI. The V and J ends lost 6 bases and 5 bases, in that order; junction bases with no gene match: 7. The CDR3 loop reads CASRPSGGAWETQYF. The CDR3 coding sequence is TGTGCCAGCAGACCTAGCGGGGGGGCCTGGGAGACCCAGTACTTC.

The rearrangement links TRBV15 to TRBJ1-6, with D perhaps matching TRBD1 (6 bases). Looked up from germline, CDR1 is LNHNV and CDR2 is YYDKDF (reference sequence). The CDR3 spans 15 residues. Trimming removed 1 base at V and 8 bases at J, with 12 bases between. CDR3 in DNA: TGTGCCACCAGCAGAGCAGGGCCAGGGGATTCACCCCTCCACTTT. Translating it yields CATSRAGPGDSPLHF. Full variable domain (missing parts from reference TRBV15 and TRBJ1-6): DAMVIQNPRYQVTQFGKPVTLSCSQTLNHNVMYWYQQKSSQAPKLLFHYYDKDFNNEADTPDNFQSRRPNTSFCFLDIRSPGLGDTAMYLCATSRAGPGDSPLHFGNGTRLTVT.

Note on this clonotype: A much larger clone sits a single nucleotide away, making a read error possible. V gene TRBV10-3 combines with J gene TRBJ2-1, with D perhaps TRBD1 (5 bases). Per germline, CDR1 ENHRY and CDR2 SYGVKD. The V end lost 5 bases, the J end lost 10 bases, and 18 bases lay between the germline ends. This CDR3 has 14 residues. CDR3 in DNA: TGTGCCATCAGTCGAAAAAGGGGCCAATGGGAGCAGTTCTTC. It encodes CAISRKRGQWEQFF.

J is TRBJ2-3 and V is TRBV15; D remains ambiguous. The length of the CDR3 is 12 residues. V lost 2 bases to trimming and J lost 9 bases, with 9 bases between them. Germline loops: CDR1 LNHNV, CDR2 YYDKDF (reference sequence). CDR3 protein: CATSRPRHTQYF. CDR3 DNA sequence: TGTGCCACCAGCAGACCTAGGCACACGCAGTATTTT.

This clonotype was counted at least ten times. This chain joins TRBV7-3 and TRBJ2-1; D perhaps matches TRBD1 (8 bases). CDR1 and CDR2 (germline): SGHTA, FQGTGA. The CDR3 contains 14 residues. Trimming removed 5 bases at V and 8 bases at J, with 16 bases between. CDR3 DNA: TGTGCCAGCAGCCGGCAGGGGGCGGGAGATGAGCAGTTCTTC. Its protein product is CASSRQGAGDEQFF.

This clonotype occurred many times. V gene TRBV2 combines with J gene TRBJ1-2; TRBD1 might be the D (5 bases). With 6 bases removed from V and 6 bases from J, the gap between germline ends came to 17 bases. Germline V CDR1 and CDR2: SNHLY, FYNNEI. The CDR3 loop spans 14 amino acids. The CDR3 loop is CASSKGETGHGYTF. The CDR3 nucleotides are TGTGCCAGCAGCAAAGGGGAGACCGGGCATGGCTACACCTTC.

This chain links TRBV10-2 with TRBJ2-1; a weak D match, TRBD1 (5 bases). V dropped 0 bases and J dropped 4 bases, with 16 bases sitting between them. This CDR3 has 17 residues. The germline V gene encodes CDR1 WSHSY and CDR2 SAAADI. The CDR3 region is CASSESKLAGWYNEQFF. The CDR3 DNA reads as TGCGCCAGCAGTGAGTCTAAACTCGCAGGGTGGTACAATGAGCAGTTCTTC.

This clonotype was seen many times. This rearrangement joins TRBV4-2 to TRBJ2-7; 15 bases align to TRBD2. V shed 6 bases and J 5 bases; nucleotides not matched to a gene: 20. The CDR3 is 20 residues long. CDR1 LGHNA and CDR2 YNFKEQ come from the germline V gene. CDR3 protein: CASSHITGTSGGTRPHEQYF. CDR3 DNA sequence: TGTGCCAGCAGTCATATTACCGGGACTAGCGGGGGGACTAGGCCCCACGAGCAGTACTTC.

J is TRBJ2-7 and V is TRBV7-2; 8 bases map to TRBD1. V lost 10 bases, J lost 2 bases, and 7 bases stayed unmatched. CDR1 and CDR2 from the germline V gene are SGHTA and FQGNSA. The CDR3 runs 13 residues. The CDR3 nucleotides read TGTGCCACCACAGGGGGGCAACCCTACGAGCAGTACTTC. This sequence encodes CATTGGQPYEQYF.

The chain employs TRBV10-3 and TRBJ2-7; no firm D call. V gave up 0 bases and J gave up 7 bases, with 10 bases separating them. Germline V gene data show CDR1 as ENHRY and CDR2 as SYGVKD. CDR3 size: 13 residues. The CDR3 is CAISESYLSEQYF. CDR3 nucleotide sequence: TGTGCCATCAGTGAGTCGTACCTAAGTGAGCAGTACTTC.

The chain couples TRBV5-4 to TRBJ2-7; either TRBD1 or TRBD2 may supply D (5 bases each). CDR3 size: 15 residues. Trimming removed 4 bases from V and 4 bases from J, with 18 bases in between. Germline-derived CDR1 and CDR2 are SGHNT and YYREEE (reference sequence). The CDR3 loop reads CASSQDTSRAYEQYF. DNA for the CDR3: TGTGCCAGCAGCCAGGACACCTCGCGGGCATACGAGCAGTACTTC.

This clonotype occurred many times. This chain joins TRBV7-9 and TRBJ2-5; D ambiguous. Germline CDR1 and CDR2: SEHNR and FQNEAQ (reference sequence). The CDR3 is 13 residues long. V was trimmed by 6 bases and J by 6 bases, leaving 14 bases between them. The CDR3 DNA sequence: TGTGCCAGCAGGCAAGCCATGGGAAAGACCCAGTACTTC. This sequence encodes CASRQAMGKTQYF.

Concerning this clonotype itself: The CDR3 carries no conserved terminal phenylalanine or tryptophan, so it likely arises from a read error. V is TRBV2 and J is TRBJ1-5; D remains ambiguous. The germline V gene has CDR1 SNHLY and CDR2 FYNNEI. V lost 9 bases, J lost 3 bases, and 12 bases lay in between. There are 13 residues in the CDR3. CDR3 sequence: CARGVANNQPQHL. Written as DNA, the CDR3 is TGTGCCAGGGGTGTAGCCAACAATCAGCCCCAGCATCTT.

The chain links TRBV5-1 to TRBJ2-3, with D unresolved. V lost 2 bases, J lost 2 bases, and 9 bases lay in between. Per germline, CDR1 SGHRS and CDR2 YFSETQ. The CDR3 runs to 14 residues. The CDR3 reads CASSFDPYTDTQYF. The CDR3 region has the DNA TGCGCCAGCAGCTTTGACCCTTACACAGATACGCAGTATTTT.

This clonotype was counted only a few times. The chain carries TRBV20-1 and TRBJ2-7; 11 bases align to TRBD2. The closer fit of TRBJ2-5 to the DNA end suggests the J call may be wrong. This CDR3 contains 15 residues. Germline CDR1 is DFQATT and CDR2 is SNEGSKA (reference sequence). The CDR3 DNA reads as TGCAGTGCCCCAATAGCGGGGGGGACCCAAGAGACCCAGTACTTC. Protein sequence: CSAPIAGGTQETQYF.

The chain employs TRBV19 and TRBJ1-1; no definite D call. The CDR3 length is 15 residues. Germline values: CDR1 LNHDA, CDR2 SQIVND (reference sequence). The V and J ends lost 3 bases and 1 base respectively, with 12 bases between them. CDR3 sequence: CASSIQAAPNTEAFF. The CDR3 DNA follows: TGTGCCAGTAGTATCCAGGCCGCCCCGAACACTGAAGCTTTCTTT.

V usage is TRBV19 and J usage is TRBJ2-5; 7 positions agree with TRBD2. J gave up 1 base and V 3 bases, and 5 bases lay outside the gene matches. Germline CDR1 and CDR2: LNHDA and SQIVND (reference sequence). The length of the CDR3 is 15 residues. CDR3 sequence reads: CASSMGGTGQETQYF. The CDR3 bases are TGTGCCAGTAGTATGGGGGGGACGGGCCAAGAGACCCAGTACTTC. Variable domain in full (rest from reference TRBV19 and TRBJ2-5): DGGITQSPKYLFRKEGQNVTLSCEQNLNHDAMYWYRQDPGQGLRLIYYSQIVNDFQKGDIAEGYSVSREKKESFPLTVTSAQKNPTAFYLCASSMGGTGQETQYFGPGTRLLVL.

This clonotype was seen more than once but under ten times. The genes are TRBV2 and TRBJ2-7; 8 nucleotides align to TRBD1. This CDR3 contains 16 residues. V was pared by 1 base and J by 2 bases, with 7 bases of the junction left unmatched. Per germline, CDR1 SNHLY and CDR2 FYNNEI. CDR3 loop: CASSEGRDRTTYEQYV. The CDR3 bases are TGTGCCAGCAGTGAAGGCCGGGACAGGACCACCTACGAGCAGTACGTC.